These 21 T cell receptor beta chains came from one sample sequenced in a study of blood T cells in healthy people across ages. It was with a sample-barcoded 5' primer and a J-beta primer mix that a second PCR of roughly 7 to 11 cycles was run. MiXCR was run by TCRdb on the 5' RACE reads, yielding one entry per CDR3 protein. This sample yields 850,000 or so distinct CDR3 sequences, of which 25% to 30% are seen a single time; around a sixth belongs to the top ten. Sequencing was done on a sample of blood. The receptors were gathered from a woman of 80 years or more in good health.

This clonotype appeared a few times. A much larger clone lies one base from this, so it may be a read error. This chain uses TRBV20-1 with TRBJ2-7, with unresolved D. V was cut by 7 bases and J by 3 bases, with 16 bases left in between. The CDR3 is 13 amino acids. Looked up from germline, CDR1 is DFQATT and CDR2 is SNEGSKA (reference sequence). CDR3 in DNA: TGCAGTGTTACAAAGCTGGGTTGCTACGAGCAGTACTTC. This codes for CSVTKLGCYEQYF.

This clonotype was observed at least ten times. CDR3 nucleotides: TGTGCCAGCAGCTTAGTGGTGGGGAAAAGTCAAGAGACCCAGTACTTC. Translating it yields CASSLVVGKSQETQYF. The chain employs TRBV11-2 and TRBJ2-5; no clear D gene. This CDR3 spans 16 amino acids. CDR1 and CDR2 (germline): SGHAT, FQNNGV. V gave up 1 base and J gave up 2 bases, with 14 bases separating them. The full variable domain, rest sourced from reference TRBV11-2 and TRBJ2-5, is EAGVAQSPRYKIIEKRQSVAFWCNPISGHATLYWYQQILGQGPKLLIQFQNNGVVDDSQLPKDRFSAERLKGVDSTLKIQPAKLEDSAVYLCASSLVVGKSQETQYFGPGTRLLVL.

The chain links TRBV7-9 to TRBJ2-1, with D possibly matching TRBD2 (5 bases). CDR3 size: 17 residues. Trimming shortened V by 3 bases and J by 7 bases, and 22 bases separated the two germline ends. Germline CDR1 SEHNR, CDR2 FQNEAQ (reference sequence). CDR3 bases: TGTGCCAGCAGCTTGGCCGGTGCTCTAGCCCTGGGAAATGAGCAGTTCTTC. It yields the protein CASSLAGALALGNEQFF. The whole variable domain, filled in from reference TRBV7-9 and TRBJ2-1, reads DTGVSQNPRHKITKRGQNVTFRCDPISEHNRLYWYRQTLGQGPEFLTYFQNEAQLEKSRLLSDRFSAERPKGSFSTLEIQRTEQGDSAMYLCASSLAGALALGNEQFFGPGTRLTVL.

This chain connects TRBV19 to TRBJ2-1; TRBD2 is a possible D gene (7 bases). Trimming took off 4 bases at V and 7 bases at J, with 23 bases between the two ends. Per germline, CDR1 LNHDA and CDR2 SQIVND (reference sequence). This CDR3 contains 17 residues. CDR3 sequence (DNA): TGTGCCAGTAGTAAGGGGGGGAACAGGGCTAAAGGAAATGAGCAGTTCTTC. This encodes CASSKGGNRAKGNEQFF.

The rearrangement uses TRBV7-3 and TRBJ2-3; weak D call: TRBD2 (6 bases). V was trimmed by 4 bases and J by 2 bases, leaving 16 bases between them. This CDR3 spans 16 amino acids. CDR1 is SGHTA, CDR2 FQGTGA, per germline. CDR3 region: CASSSVGGTYTDTQYF. The CDR3 DNA sequence: TGTGCCAGCAGCTCTGTCGGAGGGACTTACACAGATACGCAGTATTTT.

The rearrangement links TRBV11-2 to TRBJ2-5, with TRBD2 identical over 16 bases. Unmatched junction bases numbered 2, after V lost 2 bases and J lost 2 bases. This CDR3 spans 17 amino acids. CDR1 is SGHAT, CDR2 FQNNGV, per germline. The DNA of the CDR3 is TGTGCCAGCAGCTTAAGGGGACTAGCGGGGGGGCAAGAGACCCAGTACTTC. It translates to CASSLRGLAGGQETQYF. The full variable domain, rest sourced from reference TRBV11-2 and TRBJ2-5, is EAGVAQSPRYKIIEKRQSVAFWCNPISGHATLYWYQQILGQGPKLLIQFQNNGVVDDSQLPKDRFSAERLKGVDSTLKIQPAKLEDSAVYLCASSLRGLAGGQETQYFGPGTRLLVL.

A word on this clonotype: Since a much larger clone is just one base distant, this may be a read error. The J gene is TRBJ1-5, the V gene TRBV28; TRBD1 agrees at 7 bases. Germline CDR1 is MDHEN and CDR2 is SYDVKM. The junction had 6 bases not matched to a gene; V was cut back by 5 bases and J by 5 bases. This CDR3 region has 14 residues. This CDR3 reads CASSLRQGYQPQHF. CDR3 sequence (DNA): TGTGCCAGCAGTCTACGACAGGGTTATCAGCCCCAGCATTTT.

This clonotype was detected only a few times. The V gene is TRBV27, the J gene TRBJ1-2; TRBD1 agrees at 11 bases. CDR1 and CDR2 from the germline V gene are MNHEY and SMNVEV (reference sequence). After removal of 5 bases from V and 6 bases from J, the junction contained 8 bases not matched to a gene. The CDR3 covers 15 residues. The CDR3 reads CASSPWTGGANGYTF. In nucleotides, the CDR3 is TGTGCCAGCAGTCCTTGGACAGGGGGCGCGAATGGCTACACCTTC.

This clonotype was observed a few times. The chain combines TRBV5-5 with TRBJ2-5; 8 nucleotides agree with TRBD2. Germline CDR1 is SGHKS and CDR2 is YYEKEE (reference sequence). This CDR3 region has 15 residues. Trimming took 5 bases from V and 3 from J; bases not matched to a gene: 9. CDR3 nucleotides: TGTGCCAGCAGGGGGGAGGGCGGGGGGAAAGAGACCCAGTACTTC. It is translated as CASRGEGGGKETQYF.

Only a few counts were recorded for this clonotype. As DNA, the CDR3 is TGTGCCAGCAGTTACATGGGCAGAGAGACCCAGTACTTC. It specifies CASSYMGRETQYF. The V gene is TRBV6-5, the J gene TRBJ2-5; no firm D call. Trimming pared 2 bases from V and 4 bases from J, leaving 8 bases between. From germline, CDR1 is MNHEY and CDR2 SVGAGI. The CDR3 loop spans 13 amino acids.

The table lists this clonotype with a few counts. At one end, the junction sequence differs from germline, possibly due to a read error. The J gene is TRBJ1-1, the V gene TRBV10-1; D not resolved. This CDR3 has 11 residues. Per germline, CDR1 WNHNN and CDR2 SYGVQD (reference sequence). CDR3 amino acids: CASGDTGEAFF. The DNA of the CDR3 is TGCGCCAGCGGTGACACGGGAGAAGCTTTCTTT.

This clonotype was observed a handful of times. The gene calls are TRBV12-3 or TRBV12-4 and TRBJ1-1; 7 nucleotides line up with TRBD1. The V and J ends lost 7 bases and 6 bases, in that order; junction bases with no gene match: 14. This CDR3 is built from 15 residues. The chain's CDR3 is CASNLRKTGNPEAFF. Here the CDR3 DNA reads TGTGCCAGCAATCTACGTAAGACAGGGAATCCTGAAGCTTTCTTT.

This chain links TRBV7-2 with TRBJ1-4; no clear D gene. CDR1 is SGHTA and CDR2 is FQGNSA in the germline V gene. This CDR3 has 18 amino acids. V lost 0 bases to trimming and J lost 0 bases, with 14 bases between them. As DNA, the CDR3 is TGTGCCAGCAGCTTAGCGGGCAGATCCCCTGCAACTAATGAAAAACTGTTTTTT. Encoded protein: CASSLAGRSPATNEKLFF.

Comments on this clonotype: Possible read error: a much larger clone is one base away. The chain carries TRBV24-1 and TRBJ1-2, with D possibly matching TRBD1 (5 bases). Deletions cut 10 bases from V and 8 bases from J, with 22 bases between. The CDR3 runs to 14 residues. Germline V lookup: CDR1 KGHDR, CDR2 SFDVKD. CDR3: CATGASQTSGGYTF. The DNA for the CDR3 is TGTGCCACTGGGGCGTCCCAGACTTCAGGAGGCTACACCTTC.

As for this clonotype: A much more abundant neighbour one base away suggests this may be a read error. DNA of the CDR3: TGCAGTGCCTATGACTACACCTTC. Translation gives CSAYDYTF. The chain couples TRBV20-1 to TRBJ1-2; no firm D call. CDR1 is DFQATT, CDR2 SNEGSKA, per germline (reference sequence). This CDR3 is built from 8 residues.

This clonotype appeared many times. The DNA for the CDR3 is TGTGCCAGCAGCCACCTAGGACAGGACGAGCAGTACTTC. As protein: CASSHLGQDEQYF. This chain connects TRBV3-1 to TRBJ2-7, with 7 bases fitting TRBD1. The germline V gene encodes CDR1 LGHDT and CDR2 YNNKEL (reference sequence). The CDR3 consists of 13 residues. Trimming cost V 3 bases and J 5 bases; bases outside gene matches: 4.

In this sample, this clonotype turned up many times. The J gene is TRBJ1-1, the V gene TRBV20-1, with D possibly matching TRBD1 (6 bases). The CDR3 extends over 15 amino acids. CDR1 DFQATT and CDR2 SNEGSKA come from the germline V gene (reference sequence). V lost 3 bases and J 0 bases, leaving 14 bases between the germline ends. This CDR3 reads CSASVHGQLNTEAFF. The CDR3, as DNA: TGCAGTGCTAGCGTCCACGGACAGTTGAACACTGAAGCTTTCTTT.

J is TRBJ2-3 and V is TRBV18, with no clear D. The CDR3 spans 14 residues. Trimming shortened V by 2 bases and J by 1 base, and 7 bases separated the two germline ends. CDR1 and CDR2 from the germline V gene are KGHSH and LQKENI. The CDR3 DNA is TGTGCCAGCTCACCAGGGCACGGCACAGATACGCAGTATTTT. The encoded protein is CASSPGHGTDTQYF.

The sample holds many counts of this clonotype. CDR3 in DNA: TGTGCCAGCTCCTTGTCGGGGGGGTTAACAGATACGCAGTATTTT. Translating gives CASSLSGGLTDTQYF. The genes are TRBV12-3 or TRBV12-4 and TRBJ2-3; the match to TRBD2 covers 8 bases. V shed 8 bases, J shed 3 bases, and the junction held 10 bases outside the gene matches. The CDR3 length is 15 residues.

This clonotype came up once. A read error is possible here, since a much larger clone lies one base away. V usage is TRBV5-4 and J usage is TRBJ2-4; a possible D gene is TRBD1 (5 bases). The CDR3 totals 17 residues. Germline CDR1 and CDR2: SGHNT and YYREEE (reference sequence). This CDR3 reads CVSSLYLGQRAKNIQYF. The CDR3 DNA reads TGTGTCAGCAGCTTGTATTTGGGGCAGCGAGCCAAAAACATTCAGTACTTC.

This sequence joins TRBV7-9 and TRBJ2-3; a weak D match, TRBD2 (6 bases). Germline loops: CDR1 SEHNR, CDR2 FQNEAQ (reference sequence). The length of the CDR3 is 16 residues. The V end was cut by 0 bases, the J end by 5 bases, with 15 bases between. The CDR3 DNA is TGTGCCAGCAGCTTAGCGTCGGGGACTGGGGGAGATACGCAGTATTTT. This sequence encodes CASSLASGTGGDTQYF. Looking up the rest from reference TRBV7-9 and TRBJ2-3 gives the full variable domain: DTGVSQNPRHKITKRGQNVTFRCDPISEHNRLYWYRQTLGQGPEFLTYFQNEAQLEKSRLLSDRFSAERPKGSFSTLEIQRTEQGDSAMYLCASSLASGTGGDTQYFGPGTRLTVL.